This TCR beta chain is drawn from a study of T-cell reconstitution after alpha-beta-depleted transplantation in children. It was with unique molecular identifiers that the TCRbeta library was prepared. One entry per CDR3 protein results from TCRdb running MiXCR on the PCR reads. Of about 260,000 distinct CDR3 sequences listed, approximately 8% were seen once; the top ten hold roughly 6%. This clonotype occurred many times. Its antigen is undetermined. The germline gives CDR1 SGHAT, CDR2 FQNNGV. Trimming shortened V by 2 bases and J by 1 base, and 15 bases separated the two germline ends. CDR3 length: 16 residues. Study outcomes and limitations: By about two months after transplant, alpha-beta T cells reportedly arose from several hundred graft clones that had expanded.

The sequence was collected from a male patient under 18 who had a stem cell transplant for acute lymphoblastic leukemia, so the T cells may come from the graft donor. This specimen consisted of PBMCs, mostly from graft donor cells, obtained 180 days after TCRalphabeta/CD19-depleted stem cell transplant. The gene calls are TRBV11-2 and TRBJ2-7; D unclear. CDR3 sequence (DNA): TGTGCCAGCAGCTTACTCGGTCGTGACGGATCCTACGAGCAGTACTTC. This sequence encodes CASSLLGRDGSYEQYF.